The clone carrying this TCR beta chain has a count of ten or more. The CDR3 runs 13 residues. Germline assignment: CDR1 SGHAT and CDR2 FQNNGV. Trimming left V 3 bases short and J 2 bases short, with 5 bases between. One entry per CDR3 protein, called by TCRdb with MiXCR from the 5' RACE reads. The table lists about 53,000 distinct CDR3 sequences, roughly 12% of them singletons. The data were taken from a study of early T cells in non-severe SARS-CoV-2 infection. Study background: Chains from this unsorted whole-blood bulk RNA could not be paired.

Sequenced here: whole blood, sampled at baseline. The chain joins TRBV11-2 to TRBJ2-1, with D uncertain. The receptor was derived from an adult who was a healthcare worker with PCR-confirmed SARS-CoV-2 infection or an uninfected control (not recorded which). The CDR3 nucleotides are TGTGCCAGCAGCTTCGAGGCCTACAATGAGCAGTTCTTC. Protein product: CASSFEAYNEQFF. Drawing the rest from reference TRBV11-2 and TRBJ2-1, the complete variable domain is EAGVAQSPRYKIIEKRQSVAFWCNPISGHATLYWYQQILGQGPKLLIQFQNNGVVDDSQLPKDRFSAERLKGVDSTLKIQPAKLEDSAVYLCASSFEAYNEQFFGPGTRLTVL.